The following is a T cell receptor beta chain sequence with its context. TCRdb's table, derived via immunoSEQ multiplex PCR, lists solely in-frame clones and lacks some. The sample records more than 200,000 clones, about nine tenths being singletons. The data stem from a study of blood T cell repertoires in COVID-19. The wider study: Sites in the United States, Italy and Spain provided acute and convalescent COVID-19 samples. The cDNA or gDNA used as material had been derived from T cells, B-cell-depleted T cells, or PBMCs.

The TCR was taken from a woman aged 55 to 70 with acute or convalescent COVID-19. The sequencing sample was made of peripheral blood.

CDR3 in amino acids: CASSHPLSQGREKLFF. The CDR3 coding sequence is TGTGCCAGCAGCCACCCCCTTTCACAGGGCAGGGAAAAACTGTTTTTT. The chain employs TRBV3-1 (or the pseudogene TRBV3-2) and TRBJ1-4; a possible D gene is TRBD1 (6 bases). The V gene lost 3 bases and the J gene lost 8 bases, with 19 bases spanning the gap. Germline lookup yields CDR1 LGHDT and CDR2 YNNKEL (reference sequence). This CDR3 spans 16 amino acids.